This T cell receptor (beta chain) was retrieved from a study of shared clonotypes between healthy human individuals. The DNA input per sorted-subset replicate PCR was 200 ng, corresponding to tens of thousands of T cell genomes. Libraries were prepared by immunoSEQ multiplex PCR; TCRdb keeps only in-frame clonotypes and omits some of them. The table records around 2.3 million clones, approximately 96% of them present only once. The CDR3 is 13 residues long. Deletions cut 0 bases from V and 7 bases from J, with 7 bases between. CDR1 and CDR2 from the germline V gene are SGHRS and YFSETQ. Sequencing used naive CD4+ T cells sorted from blood. The subset is: CD45RA+ positively selected. The rearrangement joins TRBV5-1 to TRBJ2-2; D is undetermined. The TCR sequence derives from a man aged 18 to 29 in good health. CDR3 coding DNA: TGCGCCAGCAGCTTGGAGTCTAACGGGGAGCTGTTTTTT. This sequence encodes CASSLESNGELFF.